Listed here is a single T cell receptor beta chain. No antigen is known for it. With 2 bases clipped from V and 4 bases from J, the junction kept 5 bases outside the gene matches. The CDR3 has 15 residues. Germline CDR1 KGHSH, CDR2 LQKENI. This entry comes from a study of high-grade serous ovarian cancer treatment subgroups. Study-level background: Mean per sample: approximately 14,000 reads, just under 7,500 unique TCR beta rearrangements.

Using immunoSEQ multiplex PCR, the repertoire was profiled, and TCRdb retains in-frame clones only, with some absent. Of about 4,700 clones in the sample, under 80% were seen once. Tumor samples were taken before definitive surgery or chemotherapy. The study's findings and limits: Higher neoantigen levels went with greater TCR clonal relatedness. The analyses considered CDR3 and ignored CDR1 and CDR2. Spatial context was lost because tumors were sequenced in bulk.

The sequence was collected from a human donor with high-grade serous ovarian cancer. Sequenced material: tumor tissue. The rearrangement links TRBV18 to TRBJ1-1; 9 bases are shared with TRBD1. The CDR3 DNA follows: TGTGCCAGCTCACCAAAACAGGGGGCGGGCACTGAAGCTTTCTTT. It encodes CASSPKQGAGTEAFF.